These 5 T cell receptor beta chains came from one sample sequenced in a study of T-cell reconstitution after alpha-beta-depleted transplantation in children. Preparation of the TCRbeta library was carried out with unique molecular identifiers. One entry per CDR3 protein, called by TCRdb with MiXCR from the PCR reads. Here the sample spans nearly 400,000 distinct CDR3 sequences, approximately 20% being singletons. Material: PBMCs from the stem cell graft donor, obtained from the stem cell graft. The receptors stem from a human donor who donated a stem cell graft to a child with acute myeloid leukemia.

Details on this clonotype: Sequence at one end of the junction differs from germline and may be a read error. Here the CDR3 reads CASSWGGQNTGDTF. As DNA, the CDR3 is TGTGCCAGCAGCTGGGGGGGACAGAATACTGGCGACACCTTC. V is TRBV7-2 and J is TRBJ1-2, with 7 bases aligning to TRBD1. This CDR3 is built from 14 residues. Looked up from germline, CDR1 is SGHTA and CDR2 is FQGNSA.

J is TRBJ2-7 and V is TRBV10-3, with 7 nucleotides matching TRBD2. J was trimmed by 1 base and V by 6 bases; bases with no gene match: 6. The germline V gene has CDR1 ENHRY and CDR2 SYGVKD. This CDR3 has 14 amino acids. The CDR3 loop reads CAIRESGKSYEQYF. The CDR3 nucleotides read TGTGCCATCAGGGAAAGCGGGAAATCCTACGAGCAGTACTTC.

This clonotype was counted only a few times. The chain couples TRBV21-1 to TRBJ1-1; the table's D call of TRBD1 was not tested on the DNA. TRBV21-1 is a pseudogene. This CDR3 region has 14 residues. The chain's CDR3 is CASSKEGINTEAFF. The CDR3 nucleotides read TGTGCCAGCAGCAAAGAGGGGATCAACACTGAAGCTTTCTTT.

V gene TRBV28 combines with J gene TRBJ2-5, with 8 positions matching TRBD1. The CDR3 covers 14 residues. CDR1 and CDR2 from the germline V gene are MDHEN and SYDVKM. Trimming removed 6 bases from V and 6 bases from J; junction bases left unmatched: 9. The CDR3 loop reads CASRRRDRPKTQYF. As DNA, the CDR3 is TGTGCCAGCAGACGCCGGGACAGGCCAAAGACCCAGTACTTC.

This clonotype appeared a few times. The chain employs TRBV20-1 and TRBJ1-4, with D unclear. V gave up 3 bases and J gave up 2 bases, with 7 bases separating them. The CDR3 is 13 residues long. Germline V gives CDR1 DFQATT, CDR2 SNEGSKA (reference sequence). The CDR3 protein is CSASPGTNEKLFF. CDR3 nucleotides: TGCAGTGCTAGTCCGGGGACTAATGAAAAACTGTTTTTT.